Each of the 5 T cell receptor beta chains below was sequenced from the same sample in a study of post-analysis software for immune sequencing data. Broader study findings: Five or six TRBV segments, TRBV5-6, TRBV5-1 and TRBV20-1 among them, were found more frequent in patients than controls.

Antigens of these TCRs are unknown. Tagging with unique molecular identifiers was a feature of the TCR beta cDNA libraries. TCRdb reprocessed the PCR reads via MiXCR and lists one record per CDR3 protein. The table records a few hundred thousand distinct CDR3 sequences, approximately 31% of them present only once. Specimen: blood. All receptors derive from a girl aged 2-17 years with multiple sclerosis.

The V call is TRBV5-1, the J call TRBJ2-7, with D unclear. Per germline, CDR1 SGHRS and CDR2 YFSETQ. CDR3 size: 14 residues. Trimming removed 0 bases at V and 3 bases at J, with 10 bases between. The CDR3 nucleotides read TGCGCCAGCAGCTTGGAAGTCCAGATCTACGAGCAGTACTTC. Amino acid sequence: CASSLEVQIYEQYF.

V usage is TRBV29-1 and J usage is TRBJ2-2; D remains unclear. Trimming left V 5 bases short and J 2 bases short, with 6 bases between. The CDR3 spans 12 residues. CDR1 SQVTM and CDR2 ANQGSEA come from the germline V gene. CDR3 coding DNA: TGCAGCGTTAGCCCTAACACCGGGGAGCTGTTTTTT. Amino acid sequence: CSVSPNTGELFF.

This sequence joins TRBV6-6 and TRBJ2-4, with 12 bases that match TRBD2. The CDR3 loop spans 14 amino acids. The germline V gene has CDR1 MNHNY and CDR2 SVGAGI (reference sequence). V dropped 4 bases and J dropped 9; count of bases not matched to a gene: 4. The CDR3 reads CASSSSGGESIQYF. CDR3 sequence (DNA): TGTGCCAGCAGTTCTAGCGGGGGGGAAAGCATTCAGTACTTC.

J is TRBJ1-2 and V is TRBV6-5; D call uncertain. Germline assignment: CDR1 MNHEY and CDR2 SVGAGI. The CDR3 consists of 14 residues. V was cut by 2 bases and J by 6 bases, with 13 bases left in between. The chain's CDR3 is CASSYGVGTNGYTF. The CDR3 DNA reads TGTGCCAGCAGTTACGGGGTAGGAACCAATGGCTACACCTTC.

In its sample, this clonotype was seen a few times. The rearrangement joins TRBV12-3 or TRBV12-4 to TRBJ1-2; D may be TRBD1 (5 bases). V lost 6 bases, J lost 0 bases, and 17 bases lay in between. This CDR3 has 16 residues. CDR3 amino acids: CASSSAAGRANYGYTF. Written as DNA, the CDR3 is TGTGCCAGCAGCTCGGCGGCAGGGCGAGCTAACTATGGCTACACCTTC.